The T cell receptor beta chain under discussion was sequenced for a study of pediatric ulcerative colitis. Sequencing used immunoSEQ multiplex PCR; TCRdb keeps in-frame clones, though not all of them. Of approximately 60,000 clones listed, roughly nine tenths are singletons. The CDR3 extends over 13 amino acids. Germline V lookup: CDR1 MGHRA, CDR2 YSYEKL. The V gene lost 4 bases and the J gene lost 7 bases, with 11 bases spanning the gap. V gene TRBV4-1 combines with J gene TRBJ2-1; the D gene is possibly TRBD1 (6 bases). Sequencing was performed on blood. The TCR sequence derives from a boy aged 5-17 years with severe ulcerative colitis. CDR3 in DNA: TGCGCCAGCAGCCCTCGAGGGGGAAATGAGCAGTTCTTC. Translated, it gives CASSPRGGNEQFF.